A single sample gave rise to the 17 T cell receptor beta chains below, sequenced in a study of cytomegalovirus exposure and HLA in healthy donors. The PCR was carried out with 60 Vbeta primers and 13 Jbeta primers. Sequencing was performed with immunoSEQ multiplex PCR; in TCRdb, only in-frame clones are kept and a portion is missing. This repertoire shows 110,000 to 150,000 clones, roughly 10% found once; its top ten account for under 2%. Material for sequencing was PBMCs. The origin of the receptors is a man aged 50-59 years in good health and CMV-seronegative.

This clone was counted between two and nine times. The J gene is TRBJ2-6, the V gene TRBV7-9; tentatively, D is TRBD1 (6 bases). The germline gives CDR1 SEHNR, CDR2 FQNEAQ (reference sequence). V gave up 5 bases and J gave up 0 bases, with 14 bases separating them. There are 17 residues in the CDR3. This CDR3 is CASSAYRVASGANVLTF. In nucleotides, the CDR3 is TGTGCCAGCAGCGCCTACAGGGTAGCCTCTGGGGCCAACGTCCTGACTTTC.

The chain couples TRBV5-4 to TRBJ2-3; TRBD2 agrees at 9 bases. The V gene end was trimmed by 6 bases and the J gene end by 4 bases; junction bases not matched to a gene: 12. CDR1 is SGHNT, CDR2 YYREEE, per germline (reference sequence). The CDR3 length is 16 residues. The DNA for the CDR3 is TGTGCCAGCACCCGGGGGGGTAGCGGGAGTGCAGATACGCAGTATTTT. This codes for CASTRGGSGSADTQYF.

The rearrangement joins TRBV11-2 to TRBJ2-5; D gene uncertain. From germline, CDR1 is SGHAT and CDR2 FQNNGV. The CDR3 spans 12 residues. Trimming removed 4 bases from V and 6 bases from J, with 9 bases in between. DNA of the CDR3: TGTGCCAGCAGCTCGGGTGTCCAGACCCAGTACTTC. Protein: CASSSGVQTQYF.

This clone was counted only a few times. The chain is built from TRBV7-9 and TRBJ2-7; D unclear. CDR3 size: 11 residues. Germline CDR1 and CDR2: SEHNR and FQNEAQ (reference sequence). V gave up 3 bases and J gave up 5 bases, with 5 bases separating them. This CDR3 reads CASSFRDEQYF. As DNA, the CDR3 is TGTGCCAGCAGCTTTCGTGACGAGCAGTACTTC.

The chain employs TRBV5-1 and TRBJ2-7, with 12 bases fitting TRBD2. The CDR3 consists of 17 residues. The J segment lost 6 bases and the V segment lost 1 base, leaving 11 bases of the junction unmatched. CDR1 is SGHRS, CDR2 YFSETQ, per germline. CDR3 nucleotide sequence: TGCGCCAGCAGCTTGTTGCTAGCGGGGGGGCCGGTTCGCGAGCAGTACTTC. Protein sequence: CASSLLLAGGPVREQYF.

This clone was recorded a few times. The chain employs TRBV7-3 and TRBJ2-5; weak D call: TRBD2 (5 bases). The V gene's germline CDR1 is SGHTA and CDR2 FQGTGA. V shed 2 bases and J shed 4 bases, with 8 bases lying between them. This CDR3 has 13 amino acids. CDR3 amino acids: CASSLGERETQYF. The CDR3 coding sequence is TGTGCCAGCAGCTTAGGGGAGAGAGAGACCCAGTACTTC.

The sample holds a few counts of this clone. The chain uses TRBV21-1 and TRBJ2-2; the table's D gene call, TRBD2, was not cross checked with the DNA. TRBV21-1 is shown as a pseudogene. The CDR3 is made up of 14 amino acids. This CDR3 is CASSGGEGTGELFF. In DNA, the CDR3 is TGTGCCAGCAGCGGCGGCGAGGGCACCGGGGAGCTGTTTTTT.

This clone was detected only a few times. The genes are TRBV2 and TRBJ2-1; TRBD1 aligns across 8 bases. Germline assignment: CDR1 SNHLY and CDR2 FYNNEI. Germline trimming cut 8 bases from V and 12 bases from J; bases unmatched to any gene: 3. The CDR3 runs 10 residues. CDR3 residues: CASVGQGQFF. The DNA of the CDR3 is TGTGCCAGCGTCGGACAGGGGCAGTTCTTC.

The chain uses TRBV28 and TRBJ2-3, with 10 bases aligning to TRBD1. Germline-derived CDR1 and CDR2 are MDHEN and SYDVKM. The length of the CDR3 is 15 residues. J lost 5 bases, V lost 6 bases, and 8 bases had no gene match. Here the CDR3 reads CASRRQGAGKDTQYF. For the CDR3, the DNA is TGTGCCAGCAGACGACAGGGGGCCGGGAAAGATACGCAGTATTTT.

V gene TRBV5-5 combines with J gene TRBJ1-1; D possibly corresponds to TRBD1 (5 bases). Germline-derived CDR1 and CDR2 are SGHKS and YYEKEE (reference sequence). The CDR3 sequence is 15 residues long. V was cut by 0 bases and J by 2 bases, with 11 bases left in between. Written as DNA, the CDR3 is TGTGCCAGCAGCTTGGTAGGGCAGGGTAACACTGAAGCTTTCTTT. Amino acids: CASSLVGQGNTEAFF.

The chain recombines TRBV5-1 with TRBJ1-5; 8 nucleotides match TRBD1. There are 16 residues in the CDR3. Germline CDR1 is SGHRS and CDR2 is YFSETQ. V shed 4 bases and J 7 bases; nucleotides not matched to a gene: 13. The CDR3 nucleotides read TGCGCCAGCAGCCAGGGGACAGGACCATTCGGACAGCCCCAGCATTTT. Protein product: CASSQGTGPFGQPQHF.

There are a few counts of this clone. This sample also contains other DNA sequences that code for the same CDR3. The chain employs TRBV9 and TRBJ1-2, with 8 bases matching TRBD1. The length of the CDR3 is 13 residues. Germline CDR1 SGDLS, CDR2 YYNGEE. V was pared by 4 bases and J by 8 bases, with 7 bases of the junction left unmatched. This CDR3 is CASSTTRQGGYTF. The CDR3 DNA sequence: TGTGCCAGCAGCACTACCCGACAGGGGGGCTACACCTTC.

This clone has more than one count but fewer than ten. This chain joins TRBV28 and TRBJ1-2, with 11 nucleotides matching TRBD1. The CDR3 covers 16 residues. The germline V gene encodes CDR1 MDHEN and CDR2 SYDVKM. Trimming took 4 bases from V and 2 from J; bases not matched to a gene: 6. CDR3 nucleotide sequence: TGTGCCAGCAGTTCGGGAGGACAGGGGGCCAACTATGGCTACACCTTC. It specifies CASSSGGQGANYGYTF.

This chain links TRBV6-4 with TRBJ2-5; 9 bases align to TRBD1. Looked up from germline, CDR1 is MRHNA and CDR2 is SNTAGT. The V segment lost 3 bases and the J segment 5 bases; nucleotides outside the gene matches: 4. The CDR3 consists of 14 residues. The CDR3 DNA reads TGTGCCAGCAGTGAGGGACAGGGTGCGGAGACCCAGTACTTC. It yields the protein CASSEGQGAETQYF.

This clone has a handful of counts. The rearrangement links TRBV7-9 to TRBJ1-1, with D unresolved. This CDR3 is built from 13 residues. V lost 3 bases to trimming and J lost 1 base, with 6 bases between them. CDR1 and CDR2 from the germline V gene are SEHNR and FQNEAQ (reference sequence). The DNA of the CDR3 is TGTGCCAGCAGCTTGAACAGGAACACTGAAGCTTTCTTT. Translated: CASSLNRNTEAFF.

This chain connects TRBV19 to TRBJ1-2; the match to TRBD1 covers 7 bases. In germline, CDR1 is LNHDA, CDR2 SQIVND (reference sequence). There are 15 residues in the CDR3. With V trimmed by 4 bases and J by 4 bases, 9 bases remained unmatched. The CDR3 DNA is TGTGCCAGTAGTAACAGGGGCCAAAACAGCTATGGCTACACCTTC. Translating it yields CASSNRGQNSYGYTF.

At least ten counts were recorded for this clone. This chain connects TRBV19 to TRBJ1-5, with D perhaps matching TRBD1 (5 bases). Germline V gene data show CDR1 as LNHDA and CDR2 as SQIVND (reference sequence). V was shortened by 5 bases and J by 7 bases, with 12 bases between the two germline ends. This CDR3 region has 13 residues. The CDR3, as DNA: TGTGCCAGTAGTCAACAGGACCAACAGCCCCAGCATTTT. The encoded protein is CASSQQDQQPQHF.